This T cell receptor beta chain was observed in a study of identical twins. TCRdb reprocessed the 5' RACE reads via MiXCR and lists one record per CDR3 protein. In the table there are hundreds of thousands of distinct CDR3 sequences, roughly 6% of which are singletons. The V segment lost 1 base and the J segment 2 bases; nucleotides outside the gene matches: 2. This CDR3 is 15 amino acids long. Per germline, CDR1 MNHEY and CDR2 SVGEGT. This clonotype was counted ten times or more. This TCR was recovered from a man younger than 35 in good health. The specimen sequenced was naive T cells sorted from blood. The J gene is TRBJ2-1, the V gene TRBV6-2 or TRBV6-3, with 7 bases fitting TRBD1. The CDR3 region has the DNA TGTGCCAGCAGTTACTGGCAGGGGGCCTACAATGAGCAGTTCTTC. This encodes CASSYWQGAYNEQFF.